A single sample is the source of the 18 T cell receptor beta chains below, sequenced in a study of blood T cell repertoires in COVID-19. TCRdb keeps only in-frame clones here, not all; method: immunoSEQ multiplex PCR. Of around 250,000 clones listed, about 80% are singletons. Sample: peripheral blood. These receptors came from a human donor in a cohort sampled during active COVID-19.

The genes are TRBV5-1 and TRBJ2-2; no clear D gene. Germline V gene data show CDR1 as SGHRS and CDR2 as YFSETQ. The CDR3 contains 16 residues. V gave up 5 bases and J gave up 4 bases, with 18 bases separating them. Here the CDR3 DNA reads TGCGCCAGCAGTCCCTCCTCGCCACCGGGCACCGGGGAGCTGTTTTTT. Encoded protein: CASSPSSPPGTGELFF.

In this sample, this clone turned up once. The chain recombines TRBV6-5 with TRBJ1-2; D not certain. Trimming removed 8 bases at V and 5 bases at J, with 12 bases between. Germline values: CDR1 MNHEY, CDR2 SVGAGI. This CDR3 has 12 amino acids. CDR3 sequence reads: CASEDWKYGYTF. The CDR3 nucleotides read TGTGCCAGCGAAGACTGGAAGTATGGCTACACCTTC.

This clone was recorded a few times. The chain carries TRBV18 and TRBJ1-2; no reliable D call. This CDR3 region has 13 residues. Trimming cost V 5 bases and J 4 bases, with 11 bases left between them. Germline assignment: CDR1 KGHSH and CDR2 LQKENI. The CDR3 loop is CASSATESYGYTF. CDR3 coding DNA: TGTGCCAGCTCAGCAACAGAGAGCTATGGCTACACCTTC.

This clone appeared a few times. CDR3 residues: CASSQDRGRYGYTF. The CDR3 DNA follows: TGTGCCAGCAGCCAAGATCGGGGAAGATATGGCTACACCTTC. The chain employs TRBV4-2 and TRBJ1-2; D is undetermined. Germline lookup yields CDR1 LGHNA and CDR2 YNFKEQ. The CDR3 is made up of 14 amino acids. V was cut by 0 bases and J by 5 bases, with 10 bases left in between.

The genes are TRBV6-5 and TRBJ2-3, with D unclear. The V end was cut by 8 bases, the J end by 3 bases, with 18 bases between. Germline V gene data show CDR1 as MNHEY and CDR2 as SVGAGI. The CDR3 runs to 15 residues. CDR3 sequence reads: CASESRNSATDTQYF. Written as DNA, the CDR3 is TGTGCCAGCGAGTCCAGGAATTCTGCTACAGATACGCAGTATTTT.

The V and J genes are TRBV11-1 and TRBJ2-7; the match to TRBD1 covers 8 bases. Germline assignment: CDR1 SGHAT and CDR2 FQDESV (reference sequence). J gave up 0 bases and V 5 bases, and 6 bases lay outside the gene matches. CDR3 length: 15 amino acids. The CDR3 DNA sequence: TGTGCCAGCAGCCCCGGACAGGGTATCTCCTACGAGCAGTACTTC. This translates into CASSPGQGISYEQYF.

CDR3 coding DNA: TGTGCCAGCAGCTCACAGGGGCCGCGAAACACCGGGGAGCTGTTTTTT. The encoded protein is CASSSQGPRNTGELFF. The V and J genes are TRBV7-8 and TRBJ2-2, with 7 nucleotides matching TRBD1. V gave up 4 bases and J gave up 2 bases; unmatched junction bases: 7. Germline values: CDR1 SGHVS, CDR2 FQNEAQ. The CDR3 contains 16 residues.

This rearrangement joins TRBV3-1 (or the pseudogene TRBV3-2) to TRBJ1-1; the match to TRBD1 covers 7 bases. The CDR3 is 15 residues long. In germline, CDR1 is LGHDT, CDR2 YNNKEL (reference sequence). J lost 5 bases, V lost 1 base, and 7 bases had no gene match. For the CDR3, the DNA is TGTGCCAGCAGCCAAGCTAGGGGGCGCGGGACTGAAGCTTTCTTT. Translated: CASSQARGRGTEAFF.

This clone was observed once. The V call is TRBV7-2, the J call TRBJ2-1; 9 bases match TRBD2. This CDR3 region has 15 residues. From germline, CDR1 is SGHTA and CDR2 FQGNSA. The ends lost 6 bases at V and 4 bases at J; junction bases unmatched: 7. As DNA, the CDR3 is TGTGCCAGCAGTCGAGGGACTAGCTATTACAATGAGCAGTTCTTC. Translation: CASSRGTSYYNEQFF.

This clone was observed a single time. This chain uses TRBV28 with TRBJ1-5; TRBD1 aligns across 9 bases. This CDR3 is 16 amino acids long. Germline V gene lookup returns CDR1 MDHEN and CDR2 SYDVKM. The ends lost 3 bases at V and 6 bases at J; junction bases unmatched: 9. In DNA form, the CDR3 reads TGTGCCAGCAGTTTTGGGACAGGGTTGGCGAGTCAGCCCCAGCATTTT. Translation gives CASSFGTGLASQPQHF.

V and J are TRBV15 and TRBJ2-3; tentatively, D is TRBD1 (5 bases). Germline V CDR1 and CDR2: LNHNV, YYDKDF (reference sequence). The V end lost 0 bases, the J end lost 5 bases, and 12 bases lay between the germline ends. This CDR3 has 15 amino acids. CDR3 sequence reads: CATSRDLKGLDTQYF. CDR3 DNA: TGTGCCACCAGCAGAGATCTCAAGGGGCTAGATACGCAGTATTTT.

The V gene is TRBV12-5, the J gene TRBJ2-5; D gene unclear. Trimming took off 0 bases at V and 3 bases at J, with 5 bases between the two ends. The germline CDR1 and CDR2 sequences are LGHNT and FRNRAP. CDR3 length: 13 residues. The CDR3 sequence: CASGLVSKETQYF. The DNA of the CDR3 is TGTGCTAGTGGTTTGGTGAGCAAAGAGACCCAGTACTTC. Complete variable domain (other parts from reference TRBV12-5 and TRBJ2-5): DARVTQTPRHKVTEMGQEVTMRCQPILGHNTVFWYRQTMMQGLELLAYFRNRAPLDDSGMPKDRFSAEMPDATLATLKIQPSEPRDSAVYFCASGLVSKETQYFGPGTRLLVL.

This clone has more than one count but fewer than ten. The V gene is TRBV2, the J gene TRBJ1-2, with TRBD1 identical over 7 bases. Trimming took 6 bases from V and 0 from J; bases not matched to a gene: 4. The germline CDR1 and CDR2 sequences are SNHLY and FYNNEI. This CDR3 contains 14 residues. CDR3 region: CASRGQPTNYGYTF. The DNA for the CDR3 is TGTGCCAGCAGGGGACAGCCAACTAACTATGGCTACACCTTC. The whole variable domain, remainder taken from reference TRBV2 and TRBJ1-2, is EPEVTQTPSHQVTQMGQEVILRCVPISNHLYFYWYRQILGQKVEFLVSFYNNEISEKSEIFDDQFSVERPDGSNFTLKIRSTKLEDSAMYFCASRGQPTNYGYTFGSGTRLTVV.

CDR3 in DNA: TGTGCCAGCAGTGAAGCAGGGAGTAGTGAAAAACTGTTTTTT. This gives the protein CASSEAGSSEKLFF. This sequence joins TRBV2 and TRBJ1-4; D remains ambiguous. Trimming stripped 0 bases from V and 7 bases from J, with 9 bases between. The CDR3 is 14 amino acids. CDR1 is SNHLY and CDR2 is FYNNEI in the germline V gene.

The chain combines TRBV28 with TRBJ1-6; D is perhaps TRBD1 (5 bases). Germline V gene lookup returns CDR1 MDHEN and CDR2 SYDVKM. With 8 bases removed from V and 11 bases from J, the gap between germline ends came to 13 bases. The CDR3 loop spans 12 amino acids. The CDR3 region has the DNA TGTGCCAGCGGCGGCGGGGGGGCACCCCTCCACTTT. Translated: CASGGGGAPLHF.

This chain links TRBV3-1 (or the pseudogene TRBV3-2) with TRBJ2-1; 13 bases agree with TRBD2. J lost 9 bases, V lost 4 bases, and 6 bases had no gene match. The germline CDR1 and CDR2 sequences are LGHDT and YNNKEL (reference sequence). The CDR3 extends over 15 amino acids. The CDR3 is CASSLGTSGAVEQFF. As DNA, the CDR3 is TGTGCCAGCAGCCTAGGGACTAGCGGGGCTGTTGAGCAGTTCTTC.

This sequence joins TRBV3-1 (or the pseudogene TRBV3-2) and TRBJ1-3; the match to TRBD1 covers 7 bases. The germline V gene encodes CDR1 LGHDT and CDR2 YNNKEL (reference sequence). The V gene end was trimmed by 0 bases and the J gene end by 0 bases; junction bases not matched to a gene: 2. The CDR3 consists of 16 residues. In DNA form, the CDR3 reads TGTGCCAGCAGCCAAGACAGGGGGATCTCTGGAAACACCATATATTTT. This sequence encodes CASSQDRGISGNTIYF.

Here the CDR3 DNA reads TGTGCCAGCAGCCAAGATAACAGGGTGGTTCCCTACACCTTC. Translation gives CASSQDNRVVPYTF. The J gene is TRBJ1-2, the V gene TRBV3-1 (or the pseudogene TRBV3-2); tentative D call: TRBD1 (6 bases). Trimming cost V 0 bases and J 10 bases, with 15 bases left between them. Germline CDR1 reads LGHDT; CDR2 reads YNNKEL (reference sequence). The CDR3 has 14 residues.